This T cell receptor beta chain was captured by sequencing in a study of OX40 agonist ivuxolimab in advanced cancers. About the study: With a range of roughly 23 to 79, age averaged about 58 years, and 75% to 90% were male. Enrollees could have had prior anti-PD-1, anti-PD-L1 or anti-CTLA-4 therapy, which under 50% had received. Three individuals attained partial responses, comprising one hepatocellular carcinoma case and two cutaneous melanoma cases.

Study results and caveats: Undetermined was the antigen specificity of the expanded peripheral T cells.

CDR3 length equals 11 residues. The V and J ends lost 2 bases and 3 bases respectively, with 0 bases between them. The germline V gene encodes CDR1 KGHSH and CDR2 LQKENI. As for this clone: What it binds is not known.

Sequencing was performed with immunoSEQ multiplex PCR; in TCRdb, only in-frame clones are kept and a portion is missing. The sample contains just over 70,000 clones, roughly 84% of which appear only once. The TCR sequence derives from an adult with an advanced solid tumor such as melanoma, head and neck, liver or kidney cancer. This chain connects TRBV18 to TRBJ2-3; D remains unclear. This specimen was CD4+ or CD8+ T cells sorted from blood, taken in a trial of the OX40 agonist ivuxolimab. As DNA, the CDR3 is TGTGCCAGCTCACCAACAGATACGCAGTATTTT. Amino acid sequence: CASSPTDTQYF.